These 20 T cell receptor beta chains were sequenced from one sample in a study of early T cells in non-severe SARS-CoV-2 infection. MiXCR, run by TCRdb on the 5' RACE reads, gives a single entry per CDR3 protein. The sample consists of approximately 81,000 distinct CDR3 sequences, over 5% of them appearing once. The sequenced sample consisted of whole blood. The receptors here all came from an adult who was a healthcare worker with PCR-confirmed SARS-CoV-2 infection or an uninfected control (not recorded which).

This clonotype was counted at least ten times. J is TRBJ2-1 and V is TRBV6-5; 9 bases are shared with TRBD2. Germline CDR1 MNHEY, CDR2 SVGAGI. V was clipped by 2 bases and J by 0 bases; unmatched bases: 5. The CDR3 runs 17 residues. The CDR3 nucleotides are TGTGCCAGCAGTTACCGGGTTAGCGGGAGCTCCTACAATGAGCAGTTCTTC. Its translation: CASSYRVSGSSYNEQFF.

This clonotype was seen repeatedly, ten times or more. The CDR3 spells CASSGSGQGAQPQHF. The DNA for the CDR3 is TGTGCCAGCAGTGGCTCAGGACAGGGGGCTCAGCCCCAGCATTTT. The V and J genes are TRBV25-1 and TRBJ1-5; 11 bases map to TRBD1. This CDR3 region has 15 residues. The germline V gene encodes CDR1 MGHDK and CDR2 SYGVNS. The trim removed 4 bases at V and 6 bases at J, leaving 5 bases unmatched.

This clonotype showed up just a few times. This chain uses TRBV27 with TRBJ2-7; D perhaps matches TRBD2 (7 bases). V lost 2 bases to trimming and J lost 2 bases, with 13 bases between them. Per germline, CDR1 MNHEY and CDR2 SMNVEV (reference sequence). The CDR3 loop spans 15 amino acids. The chain's CDR3 is CASSLRGGKTYEQYF. DNA for the CDR3: TGTGCCAGCAGTTTAAGGGGGGGGAAAACCTACGAGCAGTACTTC.

Ten or more counts support this clonotype. The genes are TRBV9 and TRBJ2-5; D possibly corresponds to TRBD2 (5 bases). There are 14 residues in the CDR3. V dropped 0 bases and J dropped 7 bases, with 13 bases sitting between them. Germline CDR1 reads SGDLS; CDR2 reads YYNGEE. CDR3 sequence reads: CASSVEMGRGTQYF. For the CDR3, the DNA is TGTGCCAGCAGCGTAGAGATGGGGAGAGGGACCCAGTACTTC.

Concerning this clonotype itself: One end of the junction fails to match germline, which may point to a read error. The chain employs TRBV7-9 and TRBJ2-6; the match to TRBD1 covers 8 bases. This CDR3 region has 16 residues. Germline V lookup: CDR1 SEHNR, CDR2 FQNEAQ (reference sequence). The CDR3 nucleotides read TGTGCCAGCAGCTACCTGACAGGGGCCGGGGTCAACGTCCTGACTTTC. Its protein is CASSYLTGAGVNVLTF. Filled out from reference TRBV7-9 and TRBJ2-6, the complete variable domain reads DTGVSQNPRHKITKRGQNVTFRCDPISEHNRLYWYRQTLGQGPEFLTYFQNEAQLEKSRLLSDRFSAERPKGSFSTLEIQRTEQGDSAMYLCASSYLTGAGVNVLTFGAGSRLTVL.

This clonotype has just a few counts. The chain couples TRBV14 to TRBJ2-5; TRBD2 is a possible D gene (5 bases). The CDR3 consists of 15 residues. Per germline, CDR1 SGHDN and CDR2 FVKESK. Trimming cost V 5 bases and J 0 bases, with 13 bases left between them. The DNA for the CDR3 is TGTGCCAGCAGCTCAAGTTGGGAGTACCAAGAGACCCAGTACTTC. It yields the protein CASSSSWEYQETQYF.

Many counts were recorded for this clonotype. The chain couples TRBV11-2 to TRBJ2-7; D assignment may be TRBD1 or TRBD2 (5 bases each). V was pared by 2 bases and J by 2 bases, with 10 bases between. Looked up from germline, CDR1 is SGHAT and CDR2 is FQNNGV. The CDR3 contains 14 residues. CDR3 amino acids: CASSLLQGPYEQYF. In nucleotides, the CDR3 is TGTGCCAGCAGCTTACTCCAGGGACCCTACGAGCAGTACTTC.

This clonotype was detected many times. The chain joins TRBV7-6 to TRBJ2-6, with D maybe TRBD2 (5 bases). Germline V gene sequence: CDR1 SGHVS, CDR2 FNYEAQ. The CDR3 totals 17 residues. Deletions cut 3 bases from V and 0 bases from J, with 12 bases between. The CDR3 DNA is TGTGCCAGCAGCTTTCGCGGGCCCAGCTCTGGGGCCAACGTCCTGACTTTC. Amino acids: CASSFRGPSSGANVLTF.

There are many counts of this clonotype. The genes are TRBV18 and TRBJ2-1, with D uncertain. Looked up from germline, CDR1 is KGHSH and CDR2 is LQKENI. V lost 2 bases to trimming and J lost 9 bases, with 14 bases between them. This CDR3 region has 14 residues. The CDR3 loop reads CASSPVYPGSEQFF. CDR3 nucleotide sequence: TGTGCCAGCTCACCAGTTTATCCGGGTAGTGAGCAGTTCTTC.

A few counts support this clonotype. This chain uses TRBV12-3 or TRBV12-4 with TRBJ2-3, with TRBD2 identical over 12 bases. Trimming removed 4 bases from V and 1 base from J; junction bases left unmatched: 12. There are 19 residues in the CDR3. CDR3 sequence reads: CASSSWTSGERWGTDTQYF. Here the CDR3 DNA reads TGTGCCAGCAGTTCCTGGACTAGCGGGGAACGGTGGGGCACAGATACGCAGTATTTT.

There are a few counts of this clonotype. This chain uses TRBV14 with TRBJ2-7; D is possibly TRBD1 (6 bases). V dropped 1 base and J dropped 2 bases, with 12 bases sitting between them. Germline assignment: CDR1 SGHDN and CDR2 FVKESK. This CDR3 region has 15 residues. For the CDR3, the DNA is TGTGCCAGCAGCCAAGGCTGGACAGCTACCTACGAGCAGTACTTC. This gives the protein CASSQGWTATYEQYF. Drawing the rest from reference TRBV14 and TRBJ2-7, the complete variable domain is EAGVTQFPSHSVIEKGQTVTLRCDPISGHDNLYWYRRVMGKEIKFLLHFVKESKQDESGMPNNRFLAERTGGTYSTLKVQPAELEDSGVYFCASSQGWTATYEQYFGPGTRLTVT.

This clonotype has ten or more counts. The V call is TRBV12-3 or TRBV12-4, the J call TRBJ1-4, with no clear D. With 5 bases removed from V and 0 bases from J, the gap between germline ends came to 10 bases. This CDR3 comprises 15 residues. In nucleotides, the CDR3 is TGTGCCAGCAGTCCCCACAGTGCAACTAATGAAAAACTGTTTTTT. Its translation: CASSPHSATNEKLFF.

This clonotype was counted a few times. The rearrangement links TRBV10-3 to TRBJ2-1; D is undetermined. The CDR3 extends over 14 amino acids. The germline CDR1 and CDR2 sequences are ENHRY and SYGVKD. V was pared by 6 bases and J by 10 bases, with 19 bases between. CDR3 amino acids: CAIRLTPPSDEQFF. The CDR3 DNA reads as TGTGCCATCAGACTTACGCCACCTTCGGACGAGCAGTTCTTC.

This clonotype showed up just a few times. The chain employs TRBV12-3 or TRBV12-4 and TRBJ1-1; weak D call: TRBD1 (5 bases). The CDR3 is 14 amino acids. The ends were cut back, 3 bases at V and 5 bases at J, with 13 bases in the middle. Written as DNA, the CDR3 is TGTGCCAGCAGTTTGGGCTGGGGGGAGACTGAAGCTTTCTTT. Translating it yields CASSLGWGETEAFF.

This clonotype was observed many times. This chain joins TRBV7-2 and TRBJ2-6; 7 bases agree with TRBD2. CDR3 size: 16 residues. From germline, CDR1 is SGHTA and CDR2 FQGNSA. The trim removed 5 bases at V and 2 bases at J, leaving 6 bases unmatched. The DNA for the CDR3 is TGTGCCAGCAGCCCTGGGGGGGTGGCTGGGGCCAACGTCCTGACTTTC. This encodes CASSPGGVAGANVLTF. Filled out from reference TRBV7-2 and TRBJ2-6, the complete variable domain reads GAGVSQSPSNKVTEKGKDVELRCDPISGHTALYWYRQSLGQGLEFLIYFQGNSAPDKSGLPSDRFSAERTGGSVSTLTIQRTQQEDSAVYLCASSPGGVAGANVLTFGAGSRLTVL.

This clonotype was detected only a few times. The chain links TRBV6-6 to TRBJ1-3; D remains unclear. Germline CDR1 MNHNY, CDR2 SVGAGI (reference sequence). The CDR3 loop spans 11 amino acids. The germline V and J ends were trimmed by 5 bases and 4 bases, with 3 bases remaining between them. The CDR3 loop reads CASSNGNTIYF. The DNA of the CDR3 is TGTGCCAGCAGTAACGGAAACACCATATATTTT.

This clonotype was counted ten times or more. V and J are TRBV7-9 and TRBJ1-1; 9 nucleotides agree with TRBD1. This CDR3 is built from 17 residues. The V gene's germline CDR1 is SEHNR and CDR2 FQNEAQ (reference sequence). V dropped 4 bases and J dropped 4; count of bases not matched to a gene: 13. The CDR3 region is CASSSPGQGPSSTEAFF. DNA for the CDR3: TGTGCCAGCAGCTCCCCGGGACAGGGTCCGAGTAGCACTGAAGCTTTCTTT.

This clonotype was detected a few times. The gene calls are TRBV2 and TRBJ1-5; D uncertain. CDR1 SNHLY and CDR2 FYNNEI come from the germline V gene. The V gene lost 9 bases and the J gene lost 0 bases, with 9 bases spanning the gap. CDR3 length: 13 residues. The CDR3 DNA follows: TGTGCCAGTGGCCAGTATAGCAATCAGCCCCAGCATTTT. Amino acid sequence: CASGQYSNQPQHF.

This clonotype has ten or more counts. The CDR3 nucleotides read TGTGCCAGCAGTGAGGGCACCGGGGAGCTGTTTTTT. Translating it yields CASSEGTGELFF. The chain employs TRBV6-4 and TRBJ2-2; D unresolved. Germline CDR1 MRHNA, CDR2 SNTAGT. V dropped 3 bases and J dropped 4 bases, with 3 bases sitting between them. CDR3 size: 12 residues.

V is TRBV5-1 and J is TRBJ2-7; 9 bases map to TRBD2. Germline values: CDR1 SGHRS, CDR2 YFSETQ. The CDR3 length is 14 residues. J was trimmed by 2 bases and V by 4 bases; bases with no gene match: 4. This CDR3 is CASSPTSGTYEQYF. The CDR3 nucleotides are TGCGCCAGCAGCCCGACTAGCGGAACCTACGAGCAGTACTTC.